These 25 T cell receptor beta chains were sequenced from one sample in a study of post-analysis software for immune sequencing data. General study points: About five TRBV segments occurring more often in patients than controls included TRBV5-6, TRBV5-1 and TRBV20-1.

No antigen has been assigned to these receptors. TCR beta libraries were prepared from cDNA with unique molecular identifiers. A single record per CDR3 protein comes from TCRdb applying MiXCR to the PCR reads. The repertoire holds approximately 250,000 distinct CDR3 sequences, 35% to 45% seen once, with approximately 4.6% in the top ten. Sequences were obtained from blood. All receptors come from a girl aged 10-17 years with multiple sclerosis.

The table lists this clonotype with many counts. This chain uses TRBV20-1 with TRBJ2-1; TRBD1 or TRBD2 may be the D gene (5 bases each). The V gene's germline CDR1 is DFQATT and CDR2 SNEGSKA (reference sequence). The germline V and J ends were trimmed by 6 bases and 4 bases, with 19 bases remaining between them. CDR3 size: 15 residues. The DNA for the CDR3 is TGCAGTGCCCCGCTTGGGGGAACCGGGTACAATGAGCAGTTCTTC. Residues: CSAPLGGTGYNEQFF.

The V and J genes are TRBV24-1 and TRBJ2-3, with 9 bases matching TRBD2. V trimming: 4 bases; J trimming: 6 bases; junction bases outside the gene matches: 10. Germline V CDR1 and CDR2: KGHDR, SFDVKD. The CDR3 has 16 amino acids. CDR3 DNA sequence: TGTGCCACCAGTGACCCCATAGCGGGAGTAACGGATACGCAGTATTTT. This encodes CATSDPIAGVTDTQYF.

This clonotype has ten or more counts. CDR3 nucleotides: TGTGCCAGCAGCGTAGCTATCGGGAGGGCCCGGGATGAGCAGTTCTTC. Protein sequence: CASSVAIGRARDEQFF. The chain joins TRBV9 to TRBJ2-1; 8 bases fit TRBD2. CDR1 and CDR2 from the germline V gene are SGDLS and YYNGEE. This CDR3 spans 16 amino acids. Losses at the gene ends were 0 bases for V and 8 bases for J; bases not matched to a gene: 10.

This clonotype showed up just once. The chain carries TRBV19 and TRBJ1-4; D perhaps matches TRBD1 (5 bases). Germline lookup yields CDR1 LNHDA and CDR2 SQIVND (reference sequence). The ends were cut back, 7 bases at V and 7 bases at J, with 13 bases in the middle. This CDR3 contains 13 residues. The CDR3 region has the DNA TGTGCCAGTACCGCGCGGGGCCGTGAAAAACTGTTTTTT. Amino acids: CASTARGREKLFF.

This clonotype appeared many times. This sequence joins TRBV10-1 and TRBJ2-1; 15 nucleotides line up with TRBD2. Trimming cost V 0 bases and J 5 bases; bases outside gene matches: 11. This CDR3 contains 20 residues. Per germline, CDR1 WNHNN and CDR2 SYGVQD (reference sequence). For the CDR3, the DNA is TGCGCCAGCAGTGAGTCAAGGGGACTAGCGGGGGGCCGCGGTCACAATGAGCAGTTCTTC. Protein sequence: CASSESRGLAGGRGHNEQFF.

The V and J genes are TRBV7-6 and TRBJ1-6; D is unclear. CDR1 is SGHVS and CDR2 is FNYEAQ in the germline V gene. The CDR3 is 14 amino acids. V was cut by 5 bases and J by 9 bases, with 14 bases left in between. In nucleotides, the CDR3 is TGTGCCAGCAGCGAACAGAGTAGAAGTTCACCCCTCCACTTT. Translation: CASSEQSRSSPLHF.

V and J are TRBV25-1 and TRBJ2-2; D is perhaps TRBD1 or TRBD2 (5 bases each). The CDR3 consists of 15 residues. The V and J ends lost 6 bases and 6 bases respectively, with 17 bases between them. Germline V CDR1 and CDR2: MGHDK, SYGVNS. The CDR3 sequence is CASSVGTGRSGELFF. The CDR3 DNA reads as TGTGCCAGCAGCGTTGGGACCGGCAGGTCCGGGGAGCTGTTTTTT.

With respect to this clonotype: A read error may be the cause here, since a much bigger clone is one base away. V is TRBV3-1 and J is TRBJ2-1, with 8 bases lining up with TRBD1. This CDR3 contains 14 residues. Germline lookup yields CDR1 LGHDT and CDR2 YNNKEL (reference sequence). CDR3 residues: CASSQVGTGNGQFF. For the CDR3, the DNA is TGTGCCAGCAGCCAAGTCGGGACAGGCAATGGGCAGTTCTTC.

This clonotype was observed at least ten times. The chain links TRBV4-1 to TRBJ1-2; 8 bases match TRBD1. The length of the CDR3 is 18 residues. After removal of 1 base from V and 4 bases from J, the junction contained 14 bases not matched to a gene. The germline CDR1 and CDR2 sequences are MGHRA and YSYEKL. This chain's CDR3 is CASSQVVTGETAFYGYTF. In DNA, the CDR3 is TGCGCCAGCAGCCAAGTGGTGACAGGGGAAACGGCCTTCTATGGCTACACCTTC.

This clonotype was found many times. The gene calls are TRBV20-1 and TRBJ1-2, with D possibly TRBD1 on 5 matching bases. Germline V gene sequence: CDR1 DFQATT, CDR2 SNEGSKA (reference sequence). V was shortened by 5 bases and J by 0 bases, with 7 bases between the two germline ends. This CDR3 region has 12 residues. CDR3 loop: CSAVTANYGYTF. The CDR3 coding sequence is TGCAGTGCTGTGACAGCTAACTATGGCTACACCTTC.

The table lists this clonotype with a few counts. The V gene is TRBV20-1, the J gene TRBJ2-2; D unresolved. With 3 bases removed from V and 3 bases from J, the gap between germline ends came to 14 bases. Germline lookup yields CDR1 DFQATT and CDR2 SNEGSKA (reference sequence). The CDR3 is made up of 15 amino acids. This CDR3 is CSASGPPHHTGELFF. The CDR3 DNA is TGCAGTGCTAGCGGGCCCCCGCACCACACCGGGGAGCTGTTTTTT.

This clonotype was seen a handful of times. This rearrangement joins TRBV5-5 to TRBJ2-3; TRBD2 agrees at 7 bases. V was clipped by 7 bases and J by 0 bases; unmatched bases: 11. The germline V gene has CDR1 SGHKS and CDR2 YYEKEE (reference sequence). This CDR3 has 16 amino acids. CDR3 region: CASRNASGGSTDTQYF. In DNA form, the CDR3 reads TGTGCCAGCCGAAATGCTAGCGGAGGGAGCACAGATACGCAGTATTTT.

The rearrangement joins TRBV12-3 or TRBV12-4 to TRBJ2-3, with TRBD1 as a possible D gene (5 bases). CDR3 length: 14 amino acids. V dropped 11 bases and J dropped 3 bases, with 18 bases sitting between them. The CDR3 nucleotides read TGTGCCGTCAGGGATGCAGTGTATACAGATACGCAGTATTTT. It yields the protein CAVRDAVYTDTQYF.

This clonotype was seen a few times. The chain recombines TRBV18 with TRBJ1-2; TRBD1 might be the D (5 bases). The V end lost 2 bases, the J end lost 7 bases, and 20 bases lay between the germline ends. CDR3 size: 16 residues. The germline gives CDR1 KGHSH, CDR2 LQKENI. CDR3: CASSPTGTPGEFGYTF. Written as DNA, the CDR3 is TGTGCCAGCTCACCAACCGGGACTCCGGGCGAATTTGGCTACACCTTC.

This clonotype was counted ten times or more. This chain uses TRBV20-1 with TRBJ2-3; maybe TRBD2 (6 bases). The CDR3 consists of 14 residues. The V and J ends lost 5 bases and 1 base respectively, with 13 bases between them. Per the germline V gene, CDR1 is DFQATT and CDR2 is SNEGSKA (reference sequence). CDR3 sequence reads: CSAGPGGGTDTQYF. In DNA form, the CDR3 reads TGCAGTGCTGGCCCAGGAGGGGGCACAGATACGCAGTATTTT.

This clonotype has just a few counts. Given a much more abundant clone one base away, this may be a read error. The chain has TRBV10-3 and TRBJ2-3, with D perhaps matching TRBD2 (6 bases). The CDR3 consists of 15 residues. Per germline, CDR1 ENHRY and CDR2 SYGVKD. The CDR3: CALRPGLRHTDTQYF. Written as DNA, the CDR3 is TGTGCCCTCAGACCGGGACTCCGACACACAGATACGCAGTATTTT.

The table lists this clonotype with many counts. The junction does not match germline at one end; this may be a read error. The chain uses TRBV5-1 and TRBJ2-1; 14 bases map to TRBD2. The CDR3 has 15 amino acids. Germline V gives CDR1 SGHRS, CDR2 YFSETQ. DNA for the CDR3: TGTGCCAGCAGTGGACTAGCGGGGGGCTACAATGAGCAGTTCTTC. This encodes CASSGLAGGYNEQFF.

As DNA, the CDR3 is TGTGCCAGCAGGGGAGACAGGAGAGAAGCTTTCTTT. It codes for CASRGDRREAFF. The chain is built from TRBV2 and TRBJ1-1; weak D call: TRBD1 (6 bases). The germline V gene encodes CDR1 SNHLY and CDR2 FYNNEI. The V and J ends lost 6 bases and 8 bases respectively, with 13 bases between them. The CDR3 runs to 12 residues. The complete variable domain, with remaining parts taken from reference TRBV2 and TRBJ1-1, reads EPEVTQTPSHQVTQMGQEVILRCVPISNHLYFYWYRQILGQKVEFLVSFYNNEISEKSEIFDDQFSVERPDGSNFTLKIRSTKLEDSAMYFCASRGDRREAFFGQGTRLTVV.

This clonotype appeared many times. The J gene is TRBJ2-1, the V gene TRBV7-6; no clear D. Trimming removed 0 bases at V and 5 bases at J, with 8 bases between. Per germline, CDR1 SGHVS and CDR2 FNYEAQ. This CDR3 is 14 amino acids long. The CDR3: CASSLAGANNEQFF. In DNA, the CDR3 is TGTGCCAGCAGCTTAGCCGGCGCGAACAATGAGCAGTTCTTC.

This clonotype was seen a few times. V gene TRBV20-1 combines with J gene TRBJ2-3; D is perhaps TRBD1 or TRBD2 (5 bases each). Germline-derived CDR1 and CDR2 are DFQATT and SNEGSKA (reference sequence). The V and J ends lost 6 bases and 2 bases respectively, with 12 bases between them. This CDR3 spans 13 amino acids. The CDR3 nucleotides are TGCAGTGCGCGCGAGGGGATCACAGATACGCAGTATTTT. It specifies CSAREGITDTQYF.

The gene calls are TRBV12-5 and TRBJ2-5; D is ambiguous. With 3 bases removed from V and 5 bases from J, the gap between germline ends came to 4 bases. The CDR3 totals 11 residues. The germline V gene encodes CDR1 LGHNT and CDR2 FRNRAP. The CDR3 DNA follows: TGTGCTAGTGGTTTTCGGGAGACCCAGTACTTC. Translation gives CASGFRETQYF.

This clonotype was observed once. The chain carries TRBV28 and TRBJ2-5, with D uncertain. The CDR3 length is 13 residues. V lost 8 bases and J 0 bases, leaving 10 bases between the germline ends. Germline CDR1 and CDR2: MDHEN and SYDVKM. The DNA for the CDR3 is TGTGCCAGCGGTACAGCTTACCAAGAGACCCAGTACTTC. Protein sequence: CASGTAYQETQYF.

This clonotype was picked up many times. The CDR3 region is CASSPTTGDKLFF. The CDR3 DNA sequence: TGTGCCAGCAGCCCGACGACAGGGGACAAACTGTTTTTT. This chain links TRBV5-6 with TRBJ1-4, with 8 bases fitting TRBD1. Germline CDR1 reads SGHDT; CDR2 reads YYEEEE. The CDR3 extends over 13 amino acids. V lost 4 bases, J lost 11 bases, and 7 bases stayed unmatched. The full variable domain, with the rest looked up from reference TRBV5-6 and TRBJ1-4, is DAGVTQSPTHLIKTRGQQVTLRCSPKSGHDTVSWYQQALGQGPQFIFQYYEEEERQRGNFPDRFSGHQFPNYSSELNVNALLLGDSALYLCASSPTTGDKLFFGSGTQLSVL.

The sample holds many counts of this clonotype. V usage is TRBV6-5 and J usage is TRBJ1-1, with 7 bases that match TRBD1. CDR1 MNHEY and CDR2 SVGAGI come from the germline V gene. Trimming removed 0 bases from V and 5 bases from J; junction bases left unmatched: 3. The CDR3 totals 14 residues. The CDR3, as DNA: TGTGCCAGCAGTTACTCGCCAGGGGGGACTGAAGCTTTCTTT. This sequence encodes CASSYSPGGTEAFF.

This clonotype was recorded many times. A read error may be the cause here, since a much bigger clone is one base away. The chain has TRBV6-4 and TRBJ2-1; the match to TRBD2 covers 7 bases. V was pared by 6 bases and J by 8 bases, with 7 bases of the junction left unmatched. This CDR3 comprises 13 residues. Germline CDR1 and CDR2: MRHNA and SNTAGT. DNA for the CDR3: TGTGCCAGCAGGGGAGCGGGGACGGATGAGCAGTTCTTC. Its translation is CASRGAGTDEQFF.